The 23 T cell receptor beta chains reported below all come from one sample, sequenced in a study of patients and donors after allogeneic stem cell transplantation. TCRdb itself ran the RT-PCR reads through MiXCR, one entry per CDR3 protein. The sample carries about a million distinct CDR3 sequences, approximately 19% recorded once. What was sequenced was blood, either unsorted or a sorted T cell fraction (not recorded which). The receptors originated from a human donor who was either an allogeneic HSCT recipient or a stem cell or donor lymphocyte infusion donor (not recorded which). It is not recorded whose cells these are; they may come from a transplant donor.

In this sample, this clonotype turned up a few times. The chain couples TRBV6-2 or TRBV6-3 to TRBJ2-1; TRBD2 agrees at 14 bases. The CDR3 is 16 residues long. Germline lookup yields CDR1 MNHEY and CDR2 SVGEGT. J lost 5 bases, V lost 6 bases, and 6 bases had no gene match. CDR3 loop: CASSDPGLAGDNEQFF. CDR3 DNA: TGTGCCAGCAGCGACCCGGGACTAGCGGGGGACAATGAGCAGTTCTTC.

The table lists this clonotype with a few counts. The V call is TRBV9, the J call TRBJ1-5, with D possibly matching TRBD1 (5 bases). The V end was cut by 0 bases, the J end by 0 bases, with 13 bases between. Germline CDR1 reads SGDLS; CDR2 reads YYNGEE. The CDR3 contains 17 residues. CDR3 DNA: TGTGCCAGCAGCGTAGGGGGCGGGGGTCTTAGCAATCAGCCCCAGCATTTT. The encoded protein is CASSVGGGGLSNQPQHF.

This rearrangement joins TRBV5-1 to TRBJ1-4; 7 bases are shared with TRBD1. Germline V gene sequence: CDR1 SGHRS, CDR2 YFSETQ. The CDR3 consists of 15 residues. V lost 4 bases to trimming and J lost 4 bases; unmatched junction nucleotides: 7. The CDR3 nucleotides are TGCGCCAGCAGCAACCACGGGACAGATAATGAAAAACTGTTTTTT. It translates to CASSNHGTDNEKLFF.

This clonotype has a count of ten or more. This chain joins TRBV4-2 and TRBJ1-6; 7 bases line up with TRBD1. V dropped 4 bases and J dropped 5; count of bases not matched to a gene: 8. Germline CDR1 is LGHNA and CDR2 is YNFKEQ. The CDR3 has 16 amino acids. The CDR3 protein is CASSRPVGQDNSPLHF. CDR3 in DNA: TGTGCCAGCAGCCGACCCGTTGGACAGGATAATTCACCCCTCCACTTT.

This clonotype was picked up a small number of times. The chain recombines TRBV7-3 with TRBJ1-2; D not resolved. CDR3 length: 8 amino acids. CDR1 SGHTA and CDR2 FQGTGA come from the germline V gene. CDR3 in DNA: TGTACCGGCTATGGCTACACCTTC. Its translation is CTGYGYTF.

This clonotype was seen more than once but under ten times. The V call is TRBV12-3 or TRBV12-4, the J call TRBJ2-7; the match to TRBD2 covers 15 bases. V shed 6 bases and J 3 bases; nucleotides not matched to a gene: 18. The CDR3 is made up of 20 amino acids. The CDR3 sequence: CASSPGQGVPGLAGGYEQYF. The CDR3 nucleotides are TGTGCCAGCAGCCCGGGACAGGGGGTTCCGGGACTAGCGGGAGGCTACGAGCAGTACTTC.

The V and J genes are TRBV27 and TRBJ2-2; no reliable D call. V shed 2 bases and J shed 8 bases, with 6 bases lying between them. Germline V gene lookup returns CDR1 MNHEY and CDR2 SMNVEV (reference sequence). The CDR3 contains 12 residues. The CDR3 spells CASSLNGGELFF. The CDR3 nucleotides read TGTGCCAGCAGTTTAAACGGTGGGGAGCTGTTTTTT.

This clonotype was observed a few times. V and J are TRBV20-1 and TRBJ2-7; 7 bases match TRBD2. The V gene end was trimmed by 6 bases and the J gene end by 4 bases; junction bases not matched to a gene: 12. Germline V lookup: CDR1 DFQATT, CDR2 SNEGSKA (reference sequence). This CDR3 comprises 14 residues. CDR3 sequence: CSALLRGTAYEQYF. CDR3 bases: TGCAGTGCCCTGCTGCGGGGGACGGCGTACGAGCAGTACTTC.

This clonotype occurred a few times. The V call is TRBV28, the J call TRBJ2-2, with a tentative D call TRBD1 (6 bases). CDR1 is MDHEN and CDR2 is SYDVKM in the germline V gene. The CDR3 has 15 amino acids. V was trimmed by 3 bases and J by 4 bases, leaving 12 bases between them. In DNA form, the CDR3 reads TGTGCCAGCAGTTTTCCTGGGACACGCACCGGGGAGCTGTTTTTT. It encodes CASSFPGTRTGELFF.

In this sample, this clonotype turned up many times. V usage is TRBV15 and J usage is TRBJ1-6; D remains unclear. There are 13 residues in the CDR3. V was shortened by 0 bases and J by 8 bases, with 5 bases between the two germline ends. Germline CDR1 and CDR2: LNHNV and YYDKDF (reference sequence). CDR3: CATSRDLDSPLHF. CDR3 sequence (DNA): TGTGCCACCAGCAGAGATTTGGATTCACCCCTCCACTTT.

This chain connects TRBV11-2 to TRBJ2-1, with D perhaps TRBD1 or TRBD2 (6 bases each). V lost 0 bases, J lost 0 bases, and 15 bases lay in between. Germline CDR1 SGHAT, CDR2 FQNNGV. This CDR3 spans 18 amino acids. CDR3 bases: TGTGCCAGCAGCTTAGATCCTAAGGGGGGAGGCTCCTACAATGAGCAGTTCTTC. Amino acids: CASSLDPKGGGSYNEQFF.

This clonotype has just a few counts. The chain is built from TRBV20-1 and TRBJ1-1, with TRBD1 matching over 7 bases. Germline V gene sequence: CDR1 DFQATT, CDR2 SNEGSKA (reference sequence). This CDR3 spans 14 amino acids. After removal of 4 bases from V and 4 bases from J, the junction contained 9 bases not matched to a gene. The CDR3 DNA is TGCAGTGCTAAGAGGGGGCGGTGGGGCACTGAAGCTTTCTTT. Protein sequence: CSAKRGRWGTEAFF.

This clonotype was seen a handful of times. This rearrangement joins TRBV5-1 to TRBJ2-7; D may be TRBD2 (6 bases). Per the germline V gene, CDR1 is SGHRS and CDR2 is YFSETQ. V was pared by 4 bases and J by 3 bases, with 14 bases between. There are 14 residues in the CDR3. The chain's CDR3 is CASSKREVDYEQYF. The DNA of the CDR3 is TGCGCCAGCAGCAAGAGGGAGGTTGACTACGAGCAGTACTTC.

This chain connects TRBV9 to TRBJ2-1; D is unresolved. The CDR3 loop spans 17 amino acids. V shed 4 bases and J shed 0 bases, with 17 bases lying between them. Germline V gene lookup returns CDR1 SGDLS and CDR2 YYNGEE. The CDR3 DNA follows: TGTGCCAGCAGCCCTAAATTGTGGGTAGGCTCCTACAATGAGCAGTTCTTC. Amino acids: CASSPKLWVGSYNEQFF.

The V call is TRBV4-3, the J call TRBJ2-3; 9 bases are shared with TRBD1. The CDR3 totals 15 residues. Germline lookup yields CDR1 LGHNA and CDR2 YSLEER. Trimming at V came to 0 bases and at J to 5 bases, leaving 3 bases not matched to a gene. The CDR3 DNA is TGCGCCAGCAGCCAAGAAGACAGGGGGAGAGATACGCAGTATTTT. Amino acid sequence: CASSQEDRGRDTQYF.

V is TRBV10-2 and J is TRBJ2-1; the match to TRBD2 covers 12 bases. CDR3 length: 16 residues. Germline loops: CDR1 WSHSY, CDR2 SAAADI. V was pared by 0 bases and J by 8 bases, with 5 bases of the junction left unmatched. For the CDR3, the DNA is TGCGCCAGCAGTGAGTCCAGACTAGCGGGAGTATATGAGCAGTTCTTC. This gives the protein CASSESRLAGVYEQFF.

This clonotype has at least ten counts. The CDR3 nucleotides are TGTGCCAGCAGGGCTGGCAGCTCCTACAATGAGCAGTTCTTC. Encoded protein: CASRAGSSYNEQFF. The rearrangement joins TRBV12-3 or TRBV12-4 to TRBJ2-1; the D is unclear. Trimming pared 6 bases from V and 0 bases from J, leaving 9 bases between. This CDR3 is built from 14 residues.

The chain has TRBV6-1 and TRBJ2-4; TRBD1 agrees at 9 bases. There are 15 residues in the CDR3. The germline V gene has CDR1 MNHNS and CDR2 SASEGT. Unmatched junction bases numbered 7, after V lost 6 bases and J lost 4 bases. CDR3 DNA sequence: TGTGCCAGCAGGAGCCAGGGACAGGGTAAAAACATTCAGTACTTC. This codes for CASRSQGQGKNIQYF.

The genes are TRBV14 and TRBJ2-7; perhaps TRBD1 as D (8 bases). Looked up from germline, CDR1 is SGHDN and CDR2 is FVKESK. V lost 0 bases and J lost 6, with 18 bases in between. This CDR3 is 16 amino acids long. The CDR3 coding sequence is TGTGCCAGCAGCCAAGACTCCGACAGGGGACTACGCGAGCAGTACTTC. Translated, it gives CASSQDSDRGLREQYF.

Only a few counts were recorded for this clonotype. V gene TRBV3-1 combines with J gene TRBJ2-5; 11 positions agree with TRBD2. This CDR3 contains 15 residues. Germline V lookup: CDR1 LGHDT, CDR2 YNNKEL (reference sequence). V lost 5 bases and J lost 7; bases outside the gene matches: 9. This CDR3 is CASSKLAGARATQYF. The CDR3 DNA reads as TGTGCCAGCAGCAAACTAGCGGGGGCACGAGCGACCCAGTACTTC.

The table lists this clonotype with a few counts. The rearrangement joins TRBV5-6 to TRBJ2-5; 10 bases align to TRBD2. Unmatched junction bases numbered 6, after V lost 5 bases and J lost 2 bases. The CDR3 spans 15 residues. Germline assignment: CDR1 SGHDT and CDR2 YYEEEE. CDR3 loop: CASSPGLAFQETQYF. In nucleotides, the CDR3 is TGTGCCAGCAGTCCGGGACTAGCGTTTCAAGAGACCCAGTACTTC.

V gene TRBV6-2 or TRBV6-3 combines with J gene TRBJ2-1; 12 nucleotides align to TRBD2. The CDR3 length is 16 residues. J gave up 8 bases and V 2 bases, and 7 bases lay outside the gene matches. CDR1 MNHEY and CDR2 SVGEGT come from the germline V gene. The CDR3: CASSYLASGRADEQFF. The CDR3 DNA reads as TGTGCCAGCAGTTACCTGGCTAGCGGGAGGGCGGATGAGCAGTTCTTC.

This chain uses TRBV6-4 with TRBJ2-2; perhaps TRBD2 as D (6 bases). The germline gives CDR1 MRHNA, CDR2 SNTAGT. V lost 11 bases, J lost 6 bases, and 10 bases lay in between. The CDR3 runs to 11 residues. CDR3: CASGSAGELFF. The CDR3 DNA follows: TGTGCCTCCGGGAGCGCCGGGGAGCTGTTTTTT.